This entry lists 10 T cell receptor beta chains sequenced from one sample in a study of cytomegalovirus exposure and HLA in healthy donors. Researchers ran the PCR with 60 Vbeta and 13 Jbeta primers. Sequenced by immunoSEQ multiplex PCR; TCRdb stores in-frame clones only, minus some. There are roughly 150,000 clones in the sample; about 80% occur only once, and more than 0.8% lies in the top ten. The sample taken for sequencing was PBMCs. These receptors were obtained from a woman aged 40-49 years in good health and CMV-seronegative.

This chain joins TRBV5-1 and TRBJ1-5, with 9 positions matching TRBD1. This CDR3 spans 14 amino acids. V dropped 3 bases and J dropped 6; count of bases not matched to a gene: 4. Germline V gene data show CDR1 as SGHRS and CDR2 as YFSETQ. CDR3 amino acids: CASSYTGGGQPQHF. The DNA of the CDR3 is TGCGCCAGCAGCTATACAGGGGGCGGTCAGCCCCAGCATTTT.

This clone was counted once. V is TRBV6-6 and J is TRBJ1-2, with 8 bases matching TRBD1. V lost 2 bases, J lost 3 bases, and 2 bases stayed unmatched. This CDR3 region has 14 residues. Germline loops: CDR1 MNHNY, CDR2 SVGAGI (reference sequence). CDR3 sequence: CASSYQGADYGYTF. The DNA for the CDR3 is TGTGCCAGCAGTTACCAGGGGGCGGACTATGGCTACACCTTC.

The chain is built from TRBV11-2 and TRBJ2-7, with a tentative D call TRBD2 (5 bases). V was shortened by 3 bases and J by 4 bases, with 13 bases between the two germline ends. The CDR3 is 14 amino acids. Germline V gene lookup returns CDR1 SGHAT and CDR2 FQNNGV. CDR3 amino acids: CASSFDISGYEQYF. In DNA form, the CDR3 reads TGTGCCAGCAGCTTTGATATCTCGGGATACGAGCAGTACTTC.

V usage is TRBV5-1 and J usage is TRBJ2-1; TRBD2 might be the D (6 bases). Per the germline V gene, CDR1 is SGHRS and CDR2 is YFSETQ. CDR3 length: 15 amino acids. Trimming took 1 base from V and 8 from J, leaving 16 bases between them. CDR3 in DNA: TGCGCCAGCAGCTTGATGGGACTTCTGGGCCATGAGCAGTTCTTC. It is translated as CASSLMGLLGHEQFF.

The chain combines TRBV15 with TRBJ2-1; TRBD2 matches 7 bases. This CDR3 has 16 amino acids. Germline V CDR1 and CDR2: LNHNV, YYDKDF (reference sequence). J lost 6 bases, V lost 3 bases, and 11 bases had no gene match. This CDR3 is CATSRGTGGGSNEQFF. For the CDR3, the DNA is TGTGCCACCAGCAGGGGAACGGGGGGAGGGTCCAATGAGCAGTTCTTC.

This clone was observed a single time. The chain is built from TRBV19 and TRBJ2-6; TRBD2 matches at 8 bases. From germline, CDR1 is LNHDA and CDR2 SQIVND (reference sequence). After removal of 10 bases from V and 4 bases from J, the junction contained 12 bases not matched to a gene. The CDR3 covers 16 residues. The CDR3 DNA is TGTGCCACCACCCCGGGAGGGGTTTTAGGGGCCAACGTCCTGACTTTC. Translation gives CATTPGGVLGANVLTF.

The J gene is TRBJ2-7, the V gene TRBV9; maybe TRBD2 (7 bases). The germline V gene encodes CDR1 SGDLS and CDR2 YYNGEE. The CDR3 runs to 16 residues. The ends were cut back, 4 bases at V and 4 bases at J, with 21 bases in the middle. The CDR3 sequence: CASSPQERGGGYEQYF. CDR3 bases: TGTGCCAGCAGCCCTCAGGAGAGGGGAGGGGGGTACGAGCAGTACTTC.

This clone showed up just once. The chain joins TRBV6-5 to TRBJ2-5; perhaps TRBD2 as D (5 bases). The DNA end is a closer match to TRBJ2-7, so the J assignment may be wrong. Germline V gives CDR1 MNHEY, CDR2 SVGAGI. The CDR3 has 14 residues. Here the CDR3 DNA reads TGTGCCAGCAGTTACCGGACGGCGGGCTACGAGCAGTACTTC. Translated, it gives CASSYRTAGYEQYF.

The sample holds one count of this clone. The V call is TRBV7-8, the J call TRBJ1-1, with D perhaps matching TRBD1 (5 bases). With 5 bases removed from V and 4 bases from J, the gap between germline ends came to 17 bases. The length of the CDR3 is 15 residues. Per germline, CDR1 SGHVS and CDR2 FQNEAQ. DNA of the CDR3: TGTGCCAGCAGCCCCTCCCGGGGGGAGAGCACTGAAGCTTTCTTT. It encodes CASSPSRGESTEAFF.

J is TRBJ2-7 and V is TRBV6-6; perhaps TRBD2 as D (5 bases). The CDR3 is 13 amino acids. From germline, CDR1 is MNHNY and CDR2 SVGAGI (reference sequence). The V end was cut by 6 bases, the J end by 7 bases, with 16 bases between. CDR3 DNA: TGTGCCAGCAGCCTAAGACCCACGGGGGAGCAGTACTTC. It is translated as CASSLRPTGEQYF.